Listed here is a single T cell receptor (beta chain). These data belong to a study of blood T cell repertoires in COVID-19. Study context: Nucleic acid was either cDNA or gDNA, and it came from T cells, B-cell-depleted T cells, or PBMCs.

Germline CDR1 and CDR2: ENHRY and SYGVKD. V was clipped by 0 bases and J by 6 bases, with 12 bases between them. The CDR3 loop spans 14 amino acids. Generated by immunoSEQ multiplex PCR, the TCRdb table keeps only in-frame clones and is missing some. Of approximately 140,000 clones in the sample, around 85% were seen once. The rearrangement joins TRBV10-3 to TRBJ2-7; TRBD1 might be the D (6 bases). This sequence was found in an older woman with COVID-19, enrolled during active disease. The sequencing sample was made of peripheral blood. The DNA for the CDR3 is TGTGCCATCAGTGAGTCGATCCGAGGGGGCGAGCAGTACTTC. It specifies CAISESIRGGEQYF.